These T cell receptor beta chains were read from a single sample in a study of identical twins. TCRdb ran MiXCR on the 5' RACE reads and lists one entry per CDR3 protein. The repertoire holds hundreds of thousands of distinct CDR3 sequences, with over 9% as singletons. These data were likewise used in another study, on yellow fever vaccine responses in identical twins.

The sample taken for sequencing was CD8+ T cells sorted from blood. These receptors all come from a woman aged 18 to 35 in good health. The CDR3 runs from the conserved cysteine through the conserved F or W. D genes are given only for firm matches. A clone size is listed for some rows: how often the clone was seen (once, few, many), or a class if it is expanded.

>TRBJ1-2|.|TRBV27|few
CASSLAPGHGYTF
TGTGCCAGCAGTTTAGCCCCCGGCCATGGCTACACCTTC
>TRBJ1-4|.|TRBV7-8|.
CASSVHRASNEKLFF
TGTGCCAGCAGCGTCCACAGGGCGTCTAATGAAAAACTGTTTTTT
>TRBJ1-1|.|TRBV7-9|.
CASSLVGALNTEAFF
TGTGCCAGCAGCTTAGTTGGGGCGTTGAACACTGAAGCTTTCTTT
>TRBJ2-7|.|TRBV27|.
CASSLGRGGREQYF
TGTGCCAGCAGTTTGGGTAGGGGGGGGAGAGAGCAGTACTTC
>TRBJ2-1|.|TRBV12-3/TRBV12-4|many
CASSTRDEQFF
TGTGCCAGCAGCACTCGGGATGAGCAGTTCTTC
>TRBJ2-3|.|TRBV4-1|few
CASSPRAPDTQYF
TGCGCCAGCAGCCCGCGGGCCCCAGATACGCAGTATTTT
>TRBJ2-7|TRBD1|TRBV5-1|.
CASSLYYRGSSYEQYF
TGCGCCAGCAGCTTATATTACAGGGGAAGCTCCTACGAGCAGTACTTC
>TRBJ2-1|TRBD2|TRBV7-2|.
CASSVELAGGRSEQFF
TGTGCCAGCAGCGTGGAGCTAGCGGGAGGGAGGAGTGAGCAGTTCTTC
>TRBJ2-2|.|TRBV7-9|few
CASSSTSGELFF
TGTGCCAGCAGCTCAACCTCCGGGGAGCTGTTTTTT
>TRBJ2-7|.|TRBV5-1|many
CASSLELAAYEQYF
TGCGCCAGCAGCTTGGAACTGGCCGCCTACGAGCAGTACTTC
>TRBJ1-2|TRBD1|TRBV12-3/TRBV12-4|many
CASSLGDRLYGYTF
TGTGCCAGCAGTTTAGGGGACAGGCTCTATGGCTACACCTTC
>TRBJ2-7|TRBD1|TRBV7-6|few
CASSLATGAYLSYEQYF
TGTGCCAGCAGCTTAGCGACAGGGGCCTATCTCTCCTACGAGCAGTACTTC
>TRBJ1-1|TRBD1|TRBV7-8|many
CASSPDRMNTEAFF
TGTGCCAGCAGTCCGGACAGGATGAACACTGAAGCTTTCTTT
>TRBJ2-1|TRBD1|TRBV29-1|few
CSVEGTGNGYNEQFF
TGCAGCGTTGAAGGGACAGGGAATGGTTACAATGAGCAGTTCTTC
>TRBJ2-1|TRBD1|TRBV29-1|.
CSVDVQGDSYNEQFF
TGCAGCGTTGATGTTCAGGGGGATTCCTACAATGAGCAGTTCTTC
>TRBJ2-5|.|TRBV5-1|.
CASSLWREKETQYF
TGCGCCAGCAGCTTGTGGAGGGAAAAAGAGACCCAGTACTTC
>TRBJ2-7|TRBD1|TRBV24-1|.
CATSDSTGTGNEGEQYF
TGTGCCACCAGTGATTCCACCGGGACAGGGAATGAGGGCGAGCAGTACTTC
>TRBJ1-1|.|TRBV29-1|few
CSVLTANTEAFF
TGCAGCGTCCTGACTGCGAACACTGAAGCTTTCTTT
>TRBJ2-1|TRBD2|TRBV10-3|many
CAISESAGASSNEQFF
TGTGCCATCAGTGAGTCAGCGGGAGCCTCATCCAATGAGCAGTTCTTC
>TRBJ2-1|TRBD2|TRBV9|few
CASSLGLAGYEQFF
TGTGCCAGCAGCTTGGGACTAGCGGGATATGAGCAGTTCTTC
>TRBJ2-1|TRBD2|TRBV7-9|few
CASSLGLAEGSNEQFF
TGTGCCAGCAGCCTGGGACTAGCGGAAGGTAGTAATGAGCAGTTCTTC
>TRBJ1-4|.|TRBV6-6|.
CASSYPGGVLFF
TGTGCCAGCAGTTACCCGGGGGGGGTGCTGTTTTTT
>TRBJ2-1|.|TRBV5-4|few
CASSFWLNEQFF
TGTGCCAGCAGCTTTTGGCTCAATGAGCAGTTCTTC
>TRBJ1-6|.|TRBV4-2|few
CASSQDGGFNSPLHF
TGTGCCAGCAGCCAAGATGGCGGATTTAATTCACCCCTCCACTTT
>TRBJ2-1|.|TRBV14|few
CASSQKPPGSSYNEQFF
TGTGCCAGCAGCCAAAAACCTCCGGGATCGTCCTACAATGAGCAGTTCTTC
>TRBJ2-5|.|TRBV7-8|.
CASSLVKGKETQYF
TGTGCCAGCAGCTTAGTGAAGGGGAAGGAGACCCAGTACTTC
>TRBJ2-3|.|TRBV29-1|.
CSVELTKSTDTQYF
TGCAGCGTTGAACTAACCAAAAGCACAGATACGCAGTATTTT
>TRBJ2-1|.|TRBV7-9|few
CASSLGGTFNEQFF
TGTGCCAGCAGCTTAGGGGGGACGTTCAATGAGCAGTTCTTC
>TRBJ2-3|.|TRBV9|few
CASSVEGRETDTQYF
TGTGCCAGCAGCGTAGAAGGCAGGGAAACAGATACGCAGTATTTT
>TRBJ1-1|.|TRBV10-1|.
CASSPEGMAPEAFF
TGCGCCAGCAGTCCAGAAGGGATGGCCCCTGAAGCTTTCTTT
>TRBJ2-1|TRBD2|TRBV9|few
CASSVWGGKYNEQFF
TGTGCCAGCAGCGTATGGGGAGGGAAATACAATGAGCAGTTCTTC
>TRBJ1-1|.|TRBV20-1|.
CSARDVGSGDTEAFF
TGCAGTGCTAGAGATGTAGGCTCGGGAGACACTGAAGCTTTCTTT
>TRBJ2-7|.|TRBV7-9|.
CASSPDSPEQYF
TGTGCCAGCAGCCCGGACAGCCCCGAGCAGTACTTC
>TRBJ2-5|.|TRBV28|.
CTSSFLVGYQETQYF
TGTACCAGCAGTTTCCTGGTCGGATACCAAGAGACCCAGTACTTC
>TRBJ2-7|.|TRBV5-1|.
CASSLGERYEQYF
TGCGCCAGCAGCTTGGGGGAGAGATACGAGCAGTACTTC
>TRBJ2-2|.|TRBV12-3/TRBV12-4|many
CASRGGGELFF
TGTGCCAGCAGGGGGGGCGGGGAGCTGTTTTTT
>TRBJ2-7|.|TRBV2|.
CAQFSATYEQYF
TGTGCCCAGTTTAGTGCCACCTACGAGCAGTACTTC
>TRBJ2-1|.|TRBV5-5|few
CASSFQFGLSSYNEQFF
TGTGCCAGCAGCTTCCAATTCGGTCTTAGCTCCTACAATGAGCAGTTCTTC
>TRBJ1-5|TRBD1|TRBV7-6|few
CASSHGTGADQPQHF
TGTGCCAGCAGCCACGGGACAGGGGCGGATCAGCCCCAGCATTTT
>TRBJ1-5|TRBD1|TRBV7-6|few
CASSLEGPGQDNQPQHF
TGTGCCAGCAGCTTAGAGGGGCCTGGACAGGACAATCAGCCCCAGCATTTT
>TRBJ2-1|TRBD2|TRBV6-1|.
CASSDPGLAGPWNEQFF
TGTGCCAGCAGTGACCCGGGACTAGCGGGACCCTGGAATGAGCAGTTCTTC
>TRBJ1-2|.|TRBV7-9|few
CASSLTGTDYGYTF
TGTGCCAGCAGCTTAACCGGGACGGATTATGGCTACACCTTC
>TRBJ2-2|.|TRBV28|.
CASSFEGGILTTGELFF
TGTGCCAGCAGTTTTGAGGGCGGAATTTTAACTACCGGGGAGCTGTTTTTT
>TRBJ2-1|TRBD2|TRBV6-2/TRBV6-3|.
CASINRGGVDNEQFF
TGTGCCAGCATTAACCGGGGGGGGGTAGACAATGAGCAGTTCTTC
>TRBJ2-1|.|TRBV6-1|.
CASSHTNGLHYNEQFF
TGTGCCAGCAGTCATACCAATGGGCTACACTACAATGAGCAGTTCTTC
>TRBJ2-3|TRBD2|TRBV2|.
CASGIGTSGADTQYF
TGTGCCAGCGGCATCGGGACTAGCGGGGCAGATACGCAGTATTTT
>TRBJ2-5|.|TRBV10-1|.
CASSEFGMEAEGETQYF
TGCGCCAGCAGTGAGTTCGGCATGGAGGCTGAGGGGGAGACCCAGTACTTC
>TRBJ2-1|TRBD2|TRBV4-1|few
CASSQDSPGLAGLNEQFF
TGCGCCAGCAGCCAAGACTCTCCGGGACTAGCGGGACTCAATGAGCAGTTCTTC